These T cell receptor beta chains were read from a single sample in a study of blood T cell repertoires in COVID-19. Data came from immunoSEQ multiplex PCR; TCRdb stores just in-frame clones and leaves some out. The sample has some 89,000 clones, about three quarters seen once; the top ten hold more than 6.5%. Sequencing was done on a sample of peripheral blood. The source is a man between 70 and 80 years old with acute or convalescent COVID-19. Each CDR3 is given with its conserved first and last residue. The D gene is left open where the match is weak. The size entry is marked missing in some rows and otherwise reads once, few, many or a size class.

J | size | D | V | length | DNA | CDR3
TRBJ1-2 | NA | NA | TRBV15 | 12 | TGTGCCACCAGCAGGCCAGGGGATGGCTACACCTTC | CATSRPGDGYTF
TRBJ1-1 | NA | NA | TRBV5-8 | 15 | TGTGCCAGCAGCTTGACGGGTTTCATGAACACTGAAGCTTTCTTT | CASSLTGFMNTEAFF
TRBJ1-1 | NA | TRBD1 | TRBV19 | 14 | TGTGCCAGTCAACCCCAGGACAGGGCATACACAGCTTTCTTT | CASQPQDRAYTAFF
TRBJ2-1 | NA | NA | TRBV5-1 | 13 | TGCGCCAGCAGCCAGGGGATATACAATGAGCAGTTCTTC | CASSQGIYNEQFF
TRBJ2-2 | NA | TRBD1 | TRBV6-1 | 18 | TGTGCCAGCAGTGCCCACCTAGACAGGGGGACAAACACCGGGGAGCTGTTTTTT | CASSAHLDRGTNTGELFF
TRBJ1-3 | NA | TRBD1 | TRBV30 | 15 | TGTGCCTGGACTGGACAGGCCTACTCTGGAAACACCATATATTTT | CAWTGQAYSGNTIYF
TRBJ1-3 | few | NA | TRBV5-4 | 17 | TGTGCCAGCAGCTTGGAAGGGGCAGGGCGGCCGGGAAACACCATATATTTT | CASSLEGAGRPGNTIYF
TRBJ1-2 | few | NA | TRBV6-5 | 15 | TGTGCCAGCAGTTACGCCCCAGGGGCTAACTATGGCTACACCTTC | CASSYAPGANYGYTF
TRBJ2-5 | NA | NA | TRBV5-1 | 14 | TGCGCCAGCAGCTTGGGCGGGGACCAAGAGACCCAGTACTTC | CASSLGGDQETQYF
TRBJ1-4 | few | TRBD1 | TRBV27 | 17 | TGTGCCAGCAGTTTATCGAGACAGGGGGCTGTGGGTGAAAAACTGTTTTTT | CASSLSRQGAVGEKLFF
TRBJ1-2 | NA | TRBD1 | TRBV3-1/TRBV3-2 | 15 | TGTGCCAGCAGCCAAGGAATTTCGACAGGGAATGGCTACACCTTC | CASSQGISTGNGYTF
TRBJ1-1 | once | NA | TRBV6-5 | 13 | TGTGCCAGCAAGCAGGGGACGAACACTGAAGCTTTCTTT | CASKQGTNTEAFF
TRBJ2-2 | NA | NA | TRBV7-3 | 13 | TGTGCCAGCAGCTTCAAGAACACCGGGGAGCTGTTTTTT | CASSFKNTGELFF
TRBJ2-1 | NA | TRBD2 | TRBV11-2 | 17 | TGTGCCAGCAGCGTGGGAGGGGTCGGGGGAACCTACAATGAGCAGTTCTTC | CASSVGGVGGTYNEQFF
TRBJ1-6 | NA | NA | TRBV19 | 13 | TGTGCCAGTAGTATAGATGGGCCTTCACCCCTCCACTTT | CASSIDGPSPLHF
TRBJ1-1 | NA | NA | TRBV11-2 | 14 | TGTGCCAGCAGCTTAGCAGGGTCGAACGCTGAAGCTTTCTTT | CASSLAGSNAEAFF
TRBJ1-5 | NA | TRBD1 | TRBV2 | 15 | TGTGCCAGCAGTGGGCAGCAGGGGGCTTGGAAGCCCCAGCATTTT | CASSGQQGAWKPQHF
TRBJ2-1 | NA | NA | TRBV27 | 13 | TGTGCCAGCAGACCGGGACATAACAATGAGCAGTTCTTC | CASRPGHNNEQFF
TRBJ1-4 | NA | TRBD1 | TRBV7-9 | 14 | TGTGCCAGCAGCTCGGACAGGGGAGGCGAAAAACTGTTTTTT | CASSSDRGGEKLFF
TRBJ2-1 | NA | TRBD2 | TRBV3-1/TRBV3-2 | 16 | TGTGCCAGCAGCGGGGGGGTAGGGATTTCCTACAATGAGCAGTTCTTC | CASSGGVGISYNEQFF
TRBJ2-7 | once | TRBD1 | TRBV19 | 14 | TGTGCCAGTAGTATAGGGACAGGGCGCTGGGAGCAGTACTTC | CASSIGTGRWEQYF
TRBJ1-2 | NA | TRBD1 | TRBV4-1 | 17 | TGCGCCAGCAGCCAAGTATTAACCGGGACAGGGAATATGGACTACACCTTC | CASSQVLTGTGNMDYTF
TRBJ1-2 | NA | TRBD1 | TRBV28 | 14 | TGTGCCAGCAGTTCCTCGGACAGGGGCTATGGCTACACCTTC | CASSSSDRGYGYTF
TRBJ1-2 | NA | NA | TRBV6-5 | 15 | TGTGCCAGCAGTTACTTACAAGGGGCGGAAAGTGGCTACACCTTC | CASSYLQGAESGYTF
TRBJ1-2 | few | NA | TRBV6-1 | 13 | TGTGCCAGCAGTGAAAGCGGATATTTGGGCTACACCTTC | CASSESGYLGYTF
TRBJ2-1 | NA | TRBD2 | TRBV19 | 16 | TGTGCCAGCGAGACCGGGACTAGCGGGAGAGGTTATGAGCAGTTCTTC | CASETGTSGRGYEQFF
TRBJ1-1 | NA | TRBD1 | TRBV6-5 | 13 | TGTGCCACCACAGGGGCTGTAGGGTCTGAAGCTTTCTTT | CATTGAVGSEAFF
TRBJ2-2 | NA | NA | TRBV5-8 | 16 | TGTGCCAGCAGCTTGGGGCAGCGTCCGAACACCGGGGAGCTGTTTTTT | CASSLGQRPNTGELFF
TRBJ2-3 | NA | NA | TRBV3-1/TRBV3-2 | 14 | TGTGCCAGCAGCCAAGCCGCGGACACAGATACGCAGTATTTT | CASSQAADTDTQYF
TRBJ1-5 | once | NA | TRBV10-2 | 13 | TGCGCCAGCAGGGGCCCGGGCAATCAGCCCCAGCATTTT | CASRGPGNQPQHF
TRBJ1-5 | NA | NA | TRBV28 | 16 | TGTGCCAGCAGTGGGAGGGGACGGGGGGCGGATCAGCCCCAGCATTTT | CASSGRGRGADQPQHF
TRBJ1-6 | NA | TRBD1 | TRBV27 | 14 | TGTGCCAGCAGTACGACAGGGAGAGGTTCACCCCTCCACTTT | CASSTTGRGSPLHF
TRBJ1-2 | NA | NA | TRBV29-1 | 12 | TGCAGCGTTGAGTGGACAGCTAGCGGCTACACCTTC | CSVEWTASGYTF
TRBJ2-3 | NA | TRBD1 | TRBV19 | 15 | TGTGCCAGTGGAAGGGACAGTCGGCACACAGATACGCAGTATTTT | CASGRDSRHTDTQYF
TRBJ1-2 | NA | NA | TRBV6-5 | 15 | TGTGCCAGCAGCCTTCTGTGGGCCGATAACTATGGCTACACCTTC | CASSLLWADNYGYTF